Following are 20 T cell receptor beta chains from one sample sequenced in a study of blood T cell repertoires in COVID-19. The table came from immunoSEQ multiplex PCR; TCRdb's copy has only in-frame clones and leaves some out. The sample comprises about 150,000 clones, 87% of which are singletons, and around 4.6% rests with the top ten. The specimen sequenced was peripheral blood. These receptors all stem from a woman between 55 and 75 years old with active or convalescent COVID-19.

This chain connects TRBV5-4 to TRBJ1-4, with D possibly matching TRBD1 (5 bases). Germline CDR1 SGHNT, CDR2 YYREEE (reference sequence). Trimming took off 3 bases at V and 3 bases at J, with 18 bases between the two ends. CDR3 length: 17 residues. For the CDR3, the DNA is TGTGCCAGCAGCTCAGATGGGGGGTCGGTGGCTAATGAAAAACTGTTTTTT. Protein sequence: CASSSDGGSVANEKLFF.

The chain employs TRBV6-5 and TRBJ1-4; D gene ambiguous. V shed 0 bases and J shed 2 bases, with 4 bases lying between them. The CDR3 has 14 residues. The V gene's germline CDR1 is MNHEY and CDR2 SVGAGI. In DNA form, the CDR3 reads TGTGCCAGCAGTTACTCGCGTACTAATGAAAAACTGTTTTTT. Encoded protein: CASSYSRTNEKLFF.

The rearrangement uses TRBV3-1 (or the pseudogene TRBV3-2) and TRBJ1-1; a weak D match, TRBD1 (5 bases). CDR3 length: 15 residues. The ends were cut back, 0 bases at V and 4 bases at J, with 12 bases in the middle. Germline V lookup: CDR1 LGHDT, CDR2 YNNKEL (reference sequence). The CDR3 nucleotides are TGTGCCAGCAGCCAAGATATCGACAGTGTCACTGAAGCTTTCTTT. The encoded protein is CASSQDIDSVTEAFF.

The CDR3 sequence: CASSKTVSQQQYF. The CDR3 nucleotides are TGTGCCAGTAGCAAGACAGTCAGCCAACAGCAGTACTTC. The J gene is TRBJ2-7, the V gene TRBV19; weak D call: TRBD1 (5 bases). V lost 6 bases and J lost 8, with 17 bases in between. In germline, CDR1 is LNHDA, CDR2 SQIVND (reference sequence). The CDR3 loop spans 13 amino acids. Drawing the rest from reference TRBV19 and TRBJ2-7, the complete variable domain is DGGITQSPKYLFRKEGQNVTLSCEQNLNHDAMYWYRQDPGQGLRLIYYSQIVNDFQKGDIAEGYSVSREKKESFPLTVTSAQKNPTAFYLCASSKTVSQQQYFGPGTRLTVT.

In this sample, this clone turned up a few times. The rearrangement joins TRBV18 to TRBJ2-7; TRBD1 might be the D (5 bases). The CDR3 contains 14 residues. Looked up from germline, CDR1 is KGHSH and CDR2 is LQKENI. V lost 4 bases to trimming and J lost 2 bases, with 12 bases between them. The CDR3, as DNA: TGTGCCAGCTCACTAGGGGCCGTTACCTACGAGCAGTACTTC. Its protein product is CASSLGAVTYEQYF.

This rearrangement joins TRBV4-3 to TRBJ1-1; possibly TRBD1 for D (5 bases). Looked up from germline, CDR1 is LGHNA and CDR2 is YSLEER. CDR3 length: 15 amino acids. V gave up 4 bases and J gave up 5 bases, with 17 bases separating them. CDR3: CASSPVSGWETEAFF. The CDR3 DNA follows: TGCGCCAGCAGCCCGGTTTCAGGGTGGGAAACTGAAGCTTTCTTT.

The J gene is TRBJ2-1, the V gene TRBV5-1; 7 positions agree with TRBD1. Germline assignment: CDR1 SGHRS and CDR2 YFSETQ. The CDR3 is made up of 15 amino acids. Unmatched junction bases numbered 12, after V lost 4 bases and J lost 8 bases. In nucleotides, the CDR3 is TGCGCCAGCAGCCTAGGGACAGTTCCTCGGGATGAGCAGTTCTTC. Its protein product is CASSLGTVPRDEQFF. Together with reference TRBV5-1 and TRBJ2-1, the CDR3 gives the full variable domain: KAGVTQTPRYLIKTRGQQVTLSCSPISGHRSVSWYQQTPGQGLQFLFEYFSETQRNKGNFPGRFSGRQFSNSRSEMNVSTLELGDSALYLCASSLGTVPRDEQFFGPGTRLTVL.

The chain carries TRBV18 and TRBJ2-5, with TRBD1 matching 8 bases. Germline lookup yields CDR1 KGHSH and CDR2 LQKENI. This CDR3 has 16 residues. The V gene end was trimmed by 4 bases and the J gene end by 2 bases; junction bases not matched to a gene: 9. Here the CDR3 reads CASSRRGQRAQETQYF. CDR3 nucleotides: TGTGCCAGCTCACGCAGGGGGCAGAGAGCTCAAGAGACCCAGTACTTC. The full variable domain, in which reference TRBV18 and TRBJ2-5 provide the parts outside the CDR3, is NAGVMQNPRHLVRRRGQEARLRCSPMKGHSHVYWYRQLPEEGLKFMVYLQKENIIDESGMPKERFSAEFPKEGPSILRIQQVVRGDSAAYFCASSRRGQRAQETQYFGPGTRLLVL.

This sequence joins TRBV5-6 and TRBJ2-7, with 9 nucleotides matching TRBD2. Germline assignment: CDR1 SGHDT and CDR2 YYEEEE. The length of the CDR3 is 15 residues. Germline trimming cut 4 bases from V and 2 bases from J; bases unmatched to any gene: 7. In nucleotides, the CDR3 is TGTGCCAGCAGCCTCCGGCCTAGCGGGGCCTACGAGCAGTACTTC. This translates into CASSLRPSGAYEQYF.

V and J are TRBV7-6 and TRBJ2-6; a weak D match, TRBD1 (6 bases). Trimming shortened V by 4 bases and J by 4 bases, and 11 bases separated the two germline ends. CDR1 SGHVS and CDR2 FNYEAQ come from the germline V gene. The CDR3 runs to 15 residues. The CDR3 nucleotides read TGTGCCAGCAGCTCCGAGGGGGTGGGGGCCAACGTCCTGACTTTC. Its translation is CASSSEGVGANVLTF.

The CDR3 DNA sequence: TGTGCCAGCAGTCCATCCGGACAGATGAACACTGAAGCTTTCTTT. Amino acids: CASSPSGQMNTEAFF. The chain recombines TRBV6-5 with TRBJ1-1, with D possibly matching TRBD1 (6 bases). Germline V gene lookup returns CDR1 MNHEY and CDR2 SVGAGI. V lost 5 bases and J lost 0, with 13 bases in between. The CDR3 is 15 amino acids.

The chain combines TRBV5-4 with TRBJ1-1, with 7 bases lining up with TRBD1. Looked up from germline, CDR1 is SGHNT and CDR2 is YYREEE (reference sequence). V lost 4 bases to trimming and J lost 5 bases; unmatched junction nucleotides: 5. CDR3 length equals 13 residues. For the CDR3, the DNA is TGTGCCAGCAGCCCCCGACAGGGTACTGAAGCTTTCTTT. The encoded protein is CASSPRQGTEAFF.

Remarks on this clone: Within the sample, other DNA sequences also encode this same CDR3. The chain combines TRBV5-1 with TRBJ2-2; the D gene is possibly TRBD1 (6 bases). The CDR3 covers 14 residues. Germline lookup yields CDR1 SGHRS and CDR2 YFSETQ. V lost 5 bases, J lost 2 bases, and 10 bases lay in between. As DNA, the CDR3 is TGCGCCAGCAGAACCGGGACAAACACCGGGGAGCTGTTTTTT. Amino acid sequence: CASRTGTNTGELFF. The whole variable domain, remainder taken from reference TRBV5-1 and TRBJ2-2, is KAGVTQTPRYLIKTRGQQVTLSCSPISGHRSVSWYQQTPGQGLQFLFEYFSETQRNKGNFPGRFSGRQFSNSRSEMNVSTLELGDSALYLCASRTGTNTGELFFGEGSRLTVL.

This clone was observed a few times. The CDR3 loop reads CASSPTGDSYNEQFF. Here the CDR3 DNA reads TGTGCCAGCAGTCCTACGGGGGACTCCTACAATGAGCAGTTCTTC. This rearrangement joins TRBV4-2 to TRBJ2-1, with a tentative D call TRBD2 (6 bases). Per the germline V gene, CDR1 is LGHNA and CDR2 is YNFKEQ. The CDR3 has 15 residues. Trimming took 6 bases from V and 0 from J, leaving 12 bases between them.

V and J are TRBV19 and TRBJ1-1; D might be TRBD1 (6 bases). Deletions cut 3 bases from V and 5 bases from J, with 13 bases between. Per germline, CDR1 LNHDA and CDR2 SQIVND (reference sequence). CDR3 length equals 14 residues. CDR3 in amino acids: CASSIGQRGTEAFF. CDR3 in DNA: TGTGCCAGTAGTATTGGTCAGAGGGGGACTGAAGCTTTCTTT.

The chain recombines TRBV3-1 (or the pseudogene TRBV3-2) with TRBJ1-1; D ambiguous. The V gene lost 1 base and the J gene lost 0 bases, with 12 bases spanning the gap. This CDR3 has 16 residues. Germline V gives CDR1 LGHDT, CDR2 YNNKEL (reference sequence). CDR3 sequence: CASSQGGGRVNTEAFF. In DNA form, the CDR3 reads TGTGCCAGCAGCCAAGGGGGAGGGAGGGTGAACACTGAAGCTTTCTTT.

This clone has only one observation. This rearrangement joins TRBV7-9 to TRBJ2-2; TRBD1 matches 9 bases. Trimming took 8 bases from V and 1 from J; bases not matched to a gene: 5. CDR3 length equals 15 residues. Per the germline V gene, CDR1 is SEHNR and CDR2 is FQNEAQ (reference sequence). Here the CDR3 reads CASHGQGRNTGELFF. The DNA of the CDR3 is TGTGCCAGCCATGGACAGGGGAGGAACACCGGGGAGCTGTTTTTT.

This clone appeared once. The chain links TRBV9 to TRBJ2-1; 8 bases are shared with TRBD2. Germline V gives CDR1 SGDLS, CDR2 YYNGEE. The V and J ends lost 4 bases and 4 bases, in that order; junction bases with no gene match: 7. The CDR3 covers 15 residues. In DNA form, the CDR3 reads TGTGCCAGCAGCCCTATAGCGGGGCTTTACAATGAGCAGTTCTTC. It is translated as CASSPIAGLYNEQFF.

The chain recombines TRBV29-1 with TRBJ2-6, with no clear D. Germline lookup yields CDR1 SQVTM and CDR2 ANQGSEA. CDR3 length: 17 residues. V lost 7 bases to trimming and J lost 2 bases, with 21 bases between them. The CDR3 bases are TGCAGCGGAAGAACAGTTTTTTCATCCGCTGGGGCCAACGTCCTGACTTTC. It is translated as CSGRTVFSSAGANVLTF. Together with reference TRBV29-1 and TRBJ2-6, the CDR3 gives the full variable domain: SAVISQKPSRDICQRGTSLTIQCQVDSQVTMMFWYRQQPGQSLTLIATANQGSEATYESGFVIDKFPISRPNLTFSTLTVSNMSPEDSSIYLCSGRTVFSSAGANVLTFGAGSRLTVL.

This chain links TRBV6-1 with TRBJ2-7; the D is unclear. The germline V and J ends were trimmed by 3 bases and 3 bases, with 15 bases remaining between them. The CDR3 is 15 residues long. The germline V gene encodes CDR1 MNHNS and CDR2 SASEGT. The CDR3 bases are TGTGCCAGCAGTGATTTGGGTCAGGCACTCTACGAGCAGTACTTC. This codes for CASSDLGQALYEQYF.